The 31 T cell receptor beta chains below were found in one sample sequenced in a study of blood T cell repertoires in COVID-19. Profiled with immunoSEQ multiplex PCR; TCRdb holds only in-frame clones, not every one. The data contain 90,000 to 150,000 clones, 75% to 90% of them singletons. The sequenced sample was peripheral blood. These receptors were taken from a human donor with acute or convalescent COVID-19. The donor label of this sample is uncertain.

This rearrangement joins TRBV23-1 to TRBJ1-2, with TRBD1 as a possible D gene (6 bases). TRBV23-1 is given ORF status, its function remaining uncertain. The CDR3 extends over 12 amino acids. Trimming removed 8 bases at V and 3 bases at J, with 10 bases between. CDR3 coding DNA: TGCGCCAGCCGGACAGTACACTATGGCTACACCTTC. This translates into CASRTVHYGYTF.

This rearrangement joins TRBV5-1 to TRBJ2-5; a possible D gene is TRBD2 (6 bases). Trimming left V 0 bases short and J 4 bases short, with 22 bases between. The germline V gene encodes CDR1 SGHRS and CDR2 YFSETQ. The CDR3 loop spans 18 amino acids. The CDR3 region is CASSLEGSSAGSLETQYF. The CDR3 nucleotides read TGCGCCAGCAGCTTGGAAGGGTCTAGCGCTGGGTCGTTAGAGACCCAGTACTTC.

CDR3 bases: TGTGCCAGCAGTTACTCGGGACTGTATGGCTACACCTTC. This encodes CASSYSGLYGYTF. This chain uses TRBV12-3 or TRBV12-4 with TRBJ1-2; tentative D call: TRBD1 (5 bases). CDR3 size: 13 residues. V lost 4 bases to trimming and J lost 5 bases, with 11 bases between them.

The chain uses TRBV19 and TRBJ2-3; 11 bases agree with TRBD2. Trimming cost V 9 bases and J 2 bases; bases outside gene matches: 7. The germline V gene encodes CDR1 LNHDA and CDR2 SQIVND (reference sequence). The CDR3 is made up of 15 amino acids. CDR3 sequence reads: CASKLAGVPTDTQYF. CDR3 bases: TGTGCCAGCAAACTAGCGGGGGTGCCCACAGATACGCAGTATTTT.

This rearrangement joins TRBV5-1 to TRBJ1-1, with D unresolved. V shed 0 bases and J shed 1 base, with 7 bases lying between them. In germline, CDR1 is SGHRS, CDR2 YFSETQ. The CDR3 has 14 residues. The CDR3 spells CASSLGLSNTEAFF. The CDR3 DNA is TGCGCCAGCAGCTTGGGACTGTCGAACACTGAAGCTTTCTTT.

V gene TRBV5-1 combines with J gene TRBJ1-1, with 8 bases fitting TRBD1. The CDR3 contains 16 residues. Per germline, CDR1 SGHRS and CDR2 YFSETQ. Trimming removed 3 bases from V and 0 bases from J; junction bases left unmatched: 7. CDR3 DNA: TGCGCCAGCAGCTATCTTGGGACAGGTCTGAACACTGAAGCTTTCTTT. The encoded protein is CASSYLGTGLNTEAFF.

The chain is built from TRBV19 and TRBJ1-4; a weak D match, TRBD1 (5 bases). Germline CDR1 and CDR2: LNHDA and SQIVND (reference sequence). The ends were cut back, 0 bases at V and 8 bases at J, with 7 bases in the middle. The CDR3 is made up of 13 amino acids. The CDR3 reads CASSIDRTEKLFF. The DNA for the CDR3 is TGTGCCAGTAGTATAGACCGGACAGAAAAACTGTTTTTT.

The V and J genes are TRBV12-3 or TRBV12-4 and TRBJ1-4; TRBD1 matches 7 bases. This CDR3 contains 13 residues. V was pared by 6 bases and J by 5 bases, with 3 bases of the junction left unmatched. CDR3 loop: CASRTGVNEKLFF. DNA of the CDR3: TGTGCCAGCAGAACAGGGGTGAATGAAAAACTGTTTTTT.

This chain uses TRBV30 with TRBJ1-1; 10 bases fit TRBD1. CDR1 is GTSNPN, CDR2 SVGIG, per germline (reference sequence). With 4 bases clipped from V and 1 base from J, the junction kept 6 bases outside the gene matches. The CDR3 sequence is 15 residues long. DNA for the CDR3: TGTGCCTGGAAGGGGACAGGGGATCGGAACACTGAAGCTTTCTTT. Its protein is CAWKGTGDRNTEAFF.

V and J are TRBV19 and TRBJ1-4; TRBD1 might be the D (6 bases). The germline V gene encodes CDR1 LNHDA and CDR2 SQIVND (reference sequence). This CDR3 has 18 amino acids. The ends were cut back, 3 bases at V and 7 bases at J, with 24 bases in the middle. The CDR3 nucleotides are TGTGCCAGTAGTATTTGGCAGGGGACCAACGCTCGTCGTGAAAAACTGTTTTTT. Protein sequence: CASSIWQGTNARREKLFF.

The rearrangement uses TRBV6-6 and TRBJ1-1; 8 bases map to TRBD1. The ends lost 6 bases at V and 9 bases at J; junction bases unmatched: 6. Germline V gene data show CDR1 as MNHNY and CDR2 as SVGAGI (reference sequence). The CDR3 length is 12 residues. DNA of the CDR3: TGTGCCAGCAGGTCACAGGGGGGCAAAGCTTTCTTT. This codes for CASRSQGGKAFF.

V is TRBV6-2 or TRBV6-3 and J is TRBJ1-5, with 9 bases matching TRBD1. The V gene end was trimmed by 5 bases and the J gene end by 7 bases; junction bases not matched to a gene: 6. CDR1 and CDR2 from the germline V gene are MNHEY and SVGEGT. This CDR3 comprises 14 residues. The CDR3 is CASSRTGEYQPQHF. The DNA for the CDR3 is TGTGCCAGCAGTCGGACAGGGGAGTACCAGCCCCAGCATTTT.

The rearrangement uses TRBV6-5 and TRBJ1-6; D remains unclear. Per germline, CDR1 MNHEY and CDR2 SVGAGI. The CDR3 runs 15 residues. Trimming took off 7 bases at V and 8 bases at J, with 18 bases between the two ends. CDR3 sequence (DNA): TGTGCCAGCACCAAAAGAGAGGGCAGATATTCACCCCTCCACTTT. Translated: CASTKREGRYSPLHF.

CDR3 in amino acids: CASNIGIRQGIAKNIQYF. CDR3 DNA: TGTGCCAGTAACATTGGGATCCGACAGGGGATAGCCAAAAACATTCAGTACTTC. This rearrangement joins TRBV19 to TRBJ2-4; 8 nucleotides line up with TRBD1. The CDR3 runs 18 residues. V gave up 7 bases and J gave up 0 bases; unmatched junction bases: 14. Germline CDR1 and CDR2: LNHDA and SQIVND (reference sequence). The full variable domain, its missing parts supplied by reference TRBV19 and TRBJ2-4, is DGGITQSPKYLFRKEGQNVTLSCEQNLNHDAMYWYRQDPGQGLRLIYYSQIVNDFQKGDIAEGYSVSREKKESFPLTVTSAQKNPTAFYLCASNIGIRQGIAKNIQYFGAGTRLSVL.

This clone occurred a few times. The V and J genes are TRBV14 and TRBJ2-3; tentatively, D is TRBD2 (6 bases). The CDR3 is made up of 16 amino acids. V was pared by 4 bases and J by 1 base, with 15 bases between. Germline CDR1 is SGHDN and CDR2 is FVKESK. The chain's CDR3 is CASSRVRRGGTDTQYF. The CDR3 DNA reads TGTGCCAGCAGCCGGGTACGGAGGGGAGGCACAGATACGCAGTATTTT.

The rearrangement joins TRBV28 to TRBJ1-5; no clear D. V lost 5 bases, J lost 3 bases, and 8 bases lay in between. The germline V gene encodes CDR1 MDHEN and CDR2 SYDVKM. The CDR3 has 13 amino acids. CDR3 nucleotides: TGTGCCAGCAGTACTAAGGCCAATCAGCCCCAGCATTTT. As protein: CASSTKANQPQHF.

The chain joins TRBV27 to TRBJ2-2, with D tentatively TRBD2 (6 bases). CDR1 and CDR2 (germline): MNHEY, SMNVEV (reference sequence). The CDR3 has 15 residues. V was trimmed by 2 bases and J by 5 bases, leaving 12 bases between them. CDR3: CASSLRGRGTGELFF. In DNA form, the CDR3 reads TGTGCCAGCAGTTTACGAGGTCGGGGGACCGGGGAGCTGTTTTTT.

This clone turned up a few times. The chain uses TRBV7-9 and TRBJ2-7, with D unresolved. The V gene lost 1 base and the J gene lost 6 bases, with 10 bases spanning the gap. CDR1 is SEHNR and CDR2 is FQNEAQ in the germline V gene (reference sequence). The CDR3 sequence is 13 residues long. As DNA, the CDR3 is TGTGCCAGCAGCTTAGGCGGCCTCGGCGAGCAGTACTTC. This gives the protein CASSLGGLGEQYF.

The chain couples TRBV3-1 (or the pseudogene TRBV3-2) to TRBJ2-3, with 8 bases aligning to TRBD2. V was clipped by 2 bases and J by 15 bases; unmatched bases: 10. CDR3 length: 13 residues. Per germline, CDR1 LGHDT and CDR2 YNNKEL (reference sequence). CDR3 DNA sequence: TGTGCCAGCAGCCAACCTTCGGGGGGGCCCTCCTATTTT. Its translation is CASSQPSGGPSYF.

The DNA for the CDR3 is TGTGCCAGCAGCTTATCGTGGAGACCTTCTGGAAACACCATATATTTT. This encodes CASSLSWRPSGNTIYF. The rearrangement joins TRBV7-9 to TRBJ1-3; D call uncertain. The length of the CDR3 is 16 residues. Germline CDR1 and CDR2: SEHNR and FQNEAQ (reference sequence). The germline V and J ends were trimmed by 2 bases and 1 base, with 12 bases remaining between them.

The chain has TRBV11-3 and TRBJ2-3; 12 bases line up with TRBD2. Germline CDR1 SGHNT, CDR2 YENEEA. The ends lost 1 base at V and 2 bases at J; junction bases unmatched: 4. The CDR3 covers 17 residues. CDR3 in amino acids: CASSLVLAGGHTDTQYF. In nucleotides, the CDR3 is TGTGCCAGCAGCTTAGTACTAGCGGGGGGCCACACAGATACGCAGTATTTT.

The CDR3 DNA follows: TGTGCCAGCAGCGTAGGTGACAGAAACAATGAGCAGTTCTTC. Translated, it gives CASSVGDRNNEQFF. This rearrangement joins TRBV9 to TRBJ2-1, with a tentative D call TRBD1 (5 bases). Trimming removed 0 bases at V and 5 bases at J, with 9 bases between. The CDR3 length is 14 residues. In germline, CDR1 is SGDLS, CDR2 YYNGEE.

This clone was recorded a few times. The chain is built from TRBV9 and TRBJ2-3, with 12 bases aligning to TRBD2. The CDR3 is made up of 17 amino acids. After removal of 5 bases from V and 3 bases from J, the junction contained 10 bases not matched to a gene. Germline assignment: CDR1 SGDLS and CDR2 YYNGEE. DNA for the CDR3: TGTGCCAGCAGTGCACTTGGACTAGCGGGATCTACAGATACGCAGTATTTT. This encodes CASSALGLAGSTDTQYF.

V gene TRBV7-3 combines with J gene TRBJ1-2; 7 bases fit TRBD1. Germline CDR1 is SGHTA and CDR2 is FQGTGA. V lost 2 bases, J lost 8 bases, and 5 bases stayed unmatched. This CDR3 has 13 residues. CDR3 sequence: CASSLDREEGYTF. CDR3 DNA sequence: TGTGCCAGCAGCTTAGACAGGGAGGAAGGCTACACCTTC. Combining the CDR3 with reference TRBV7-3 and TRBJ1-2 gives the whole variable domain GAGVSQTPSNKVTEKGKYVELRCDPISGHTALYWYRQSLGQGPEFLIYFQGTGAADDSGLPNDRFFAVRPEGSVSTLKIQRTERGDSAVYLCASSLDREEGYTFGSGTRLTVV.

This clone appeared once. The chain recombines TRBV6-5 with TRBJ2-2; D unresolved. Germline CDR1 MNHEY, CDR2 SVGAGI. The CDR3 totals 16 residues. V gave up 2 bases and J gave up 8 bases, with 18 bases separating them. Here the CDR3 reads CASSYPPAPPRGELFF. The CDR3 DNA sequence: TGTGCCAGCAGTTACCCCCCCGCCCCCCCCCGGGGGGAGCTGTTTTTT.

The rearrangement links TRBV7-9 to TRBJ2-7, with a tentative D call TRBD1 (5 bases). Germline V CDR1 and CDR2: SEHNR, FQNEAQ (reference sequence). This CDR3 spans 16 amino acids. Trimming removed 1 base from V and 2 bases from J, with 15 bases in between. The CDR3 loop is CASSLGSGPITYEQYF. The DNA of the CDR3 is TGTGCCAGCAGCTTAGGTTCAGGGCCTATTACCTACGAGCAGTACTTC.

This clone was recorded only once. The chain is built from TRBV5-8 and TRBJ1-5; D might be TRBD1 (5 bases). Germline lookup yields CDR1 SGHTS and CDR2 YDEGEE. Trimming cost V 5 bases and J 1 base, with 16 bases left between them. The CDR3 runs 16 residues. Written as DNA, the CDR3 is TGTGCCAGCAGGGCGAGCGACAGTAGAAGCAATCAGCCCCAGCATTTT. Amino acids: CASRASDSRSNQPQHF.

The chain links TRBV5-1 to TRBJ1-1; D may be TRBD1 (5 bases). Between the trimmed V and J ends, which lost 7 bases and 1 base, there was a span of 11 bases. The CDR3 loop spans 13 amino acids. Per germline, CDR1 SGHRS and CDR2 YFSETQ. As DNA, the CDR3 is TGCGCCAGCCAAGACCAGGGGAACACTGAAGCTTTCTTT. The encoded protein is CASQDQGNTEAFF.

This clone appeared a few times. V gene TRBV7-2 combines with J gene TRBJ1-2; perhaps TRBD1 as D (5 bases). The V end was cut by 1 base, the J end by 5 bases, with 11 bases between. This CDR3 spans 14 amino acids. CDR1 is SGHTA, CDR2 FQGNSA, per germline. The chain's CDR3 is CASSLDRRAYGYTF. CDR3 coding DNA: TGTGCCAGCAGCTTAGACAGGAGGGCATATGGCTACACCTTC.

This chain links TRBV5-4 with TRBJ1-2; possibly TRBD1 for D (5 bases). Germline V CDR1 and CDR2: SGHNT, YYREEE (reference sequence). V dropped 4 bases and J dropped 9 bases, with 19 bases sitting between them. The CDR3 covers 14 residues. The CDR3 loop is CASSTVPGLGSYTF. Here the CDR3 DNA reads TGTGCCAGCAGCACCGTACCGGGACTTGGCAGCTACACCTTC.

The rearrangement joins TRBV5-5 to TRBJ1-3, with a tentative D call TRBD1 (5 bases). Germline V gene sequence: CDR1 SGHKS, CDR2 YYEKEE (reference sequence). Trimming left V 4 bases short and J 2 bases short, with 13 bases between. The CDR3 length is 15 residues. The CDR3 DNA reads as TGTGCCAGCAGCAGAGACAGAGGCGCTGGAAACACCATATATTTT. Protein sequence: CASSRDRGAGNTIYF.